One sample yielded the 24 T cell receptor beta chains listed below, sequenced in a study of vaccination and CD4 T cells after COVID-19. The Oncomine TCR Beta short-read assay was applied to DNA of cultured CD4+ T cells. TCRdb fed the PCR reads into MiXCR, producing one record per CDR3 protein. This sample has approximately 10,000 distinct CDR3 sequences, with about 42% found just once. Stated treatment: roughly nine-day PBMC culture with coronavirus spike peptide pools or control peptides (ViraFEST assay). The antigens for these receptors are not known. Material: CD4+ T cells from blood, cultured in vitro. These receptors were obtained from a human donor who had recovered from COVID-19.

The V call is TRBV7-9, the J call TRBJ1-5; no firm D call. CDR1 is SEHNR and CDR2 is FQNEAQ in the germline V gene (reference sequence). Trimming removed 1 base at V and 1 base at J, with 8 bases between. This CDR3 has 15 amino acids. The CDR3 is CASSLGRASNQPQHF. CDR3 bases: TGTGCCAGCAGCTTAGGACGGGCCAGCAATCAGCCCCAGCATTTT.

This clonotype was detected a few times. The chain combines TRBV6-1 with TRBJ1-1; TRBD1 might be the D (5 bases). From germline, CDR1 is MNHNS and CDR2 SASEGT. V lost 7 bases and J lost 6, with 18 bases in between. This CDR3 is built from 14 residues. The CDR3 is CASTRLGADAEAFF. The DNA of the CDR3 is TGTGCCAGCACACGACTTGGGGCGGACGCTGAAGCTTTCTTT.

The V gene is TRBV21-1, the J gene TRBJ2-4; the table calls TRBD2, which could not be checked here. TRBV21-1 is deemed a pseudogene. The CDR3 consists of 21 residues. CDR3 sequence reads: CASSKATLTSGAGVTKNIQYF. The CDR3 coding sequence is TGTGCCAGCAGCAAAGCCACCCTAACTAGCGGGGCTGGGGTTACCAAAAACATTCAGTACTTC.

The J gene is TRBJ2-5, the V gene TRBV6-2 or TRBV6-3; D gene ambiguous. Trimming shortened V by 2 bases and J by 5 bases, and 6 bases separated the two germline ends. The CDR3 runs to 12 residues. Germline loops: CDR1 MNHEY, CDR2 SVGEGT. The DNA of the CDR3 is TGTGCCAGCAGTTACACCCACGAGACCCAGTACTTC. Encoded protein: CASSYTHETQYF.

The chain is built from TRBV9 and TRBJ2-3, with D possibly TRBD1 on 7 matching bases. Germline values: CDR1 SGDLS, CDR2 YYNGEE. Between the trimmed V and J ends, which lost 2 bases and 0 bases, there was a span of 16 bases. This CDR3 spans 17 amino acids. CDR3 region: CASSVDQGGRSTDTQYF. CDR3 bases: TGTGCCAGCAGCGTGGATCAGGGGGGCCGCAGCACAGATACGCAGTATTTT.

This clonotype was seen more than once but under ten times. One end of the junction varies from germline; a read error may be responsible. The V and J genes are TRBV7-2 and TRBJ1-1; tentatively, D is TRBD1 (5 bases). CDR1 SGHTA and CDR2 FQGNSA come from the germline V gene. This CDR3 comprises 14 residues. The CDR3 DNA sequence: TGTGCCAGCAGCCTTTCAGGGAAGGGTATCAATTTGGGGTTT. Amino acids: CASSLSGKGINLGF.

The sample holds a few counts of this clonotype. J is TRBJ1-2 and V is TRBV7-9; TRBD1 matches at 7 bases. Unmatched junction bases numbered 7, after V lost 4 bases and J lost 5 bases. The CDR3 has 14 residues. Germline assignment: CDR1 SEHNR and CDR2 FQNEAQ (reference sequence). The CDR3 region is CASSWSGQNYGYTF. CDR3 bases: TGTGCCAGCAGCTGGTCGGGACAGAATTATGGCTACACCTTC.

The V call is TRBV7-9, the J call TRBJ1-1, with a weak D call TRBD1 (5 bases). V shed 5 bases and J shed 0 bases, with 13 bases lying between them. The CDR3 is 15 amino acids. Germline lookup yields CDR1 SEHNR and CDR2 FQNEAQ (reference sequence). CDR3 nucleotide sequence: TGTGCCAGCAGCCCCCCGGGACGTATGAACACTGAAGCTTTCTTT. This sequence encodes CASSPPGRMNTEAFF. The variable domain in full, completed from reference TRBV7-9 and TRBJ1-1, reads DTGVSQNPRHKITKRGQNVTFRCDPISEHNRLYWYRQTLGQGPEFLTYFQNEAQLEKSRLLSDRFSAERPKGSFSTLEIQRTEQGDSAMYLCASSPPGRMNTEAFFGQGTRLTVV.

This clonotype turned up a few times. J is TRBJ2-3 and V is TRBV19, with D uncertain. The CDR3 is 14 amino acids. Germline loops: CDR1 LNHDA, CDR2 SQIVND (reference sequence). V shed 3 bases and J shed 2 bases, with 9 bases lying between them. As DNA, the CDR3 is TGTGCCAGTAGTATCTCCTACAACACAGATACGCAGTATTTT. It translates to CASSISYNTDTQYF.

The gene calls are TRBV9 and TRBJ2-1; 12 nucleotides align to TRBD2. V was pared by 3 bases and J by 9 bases, with 10 bases of the junction left unmatched. CDR1 SGDLS and CDR2 YYNGEE come from the germline V gene. The CDR3 runs to 16 residues. The CDR3 here is CASSGLTSGGRGEQFF. CDR3 in DNA: TGTGCCAGCAGCGGCCTGACTAGCGGGGGACGCGGTGAGCAGTTCTTC.

The chain joins TRBV6-5 to TRBJ1-2; TRBD1 matches at 7 bases. The germline V gene encodes CDR1 MNHEY and CDR2 SVGAGI. The CDR3 has 15 residues. Trimming at V came to 3 bases and at J to 8 bases, leaving 12 bases not matched to a gene. The CDR3 region has the DNA TGTGCCAGCAGTTATCCGGACAGGCCCGTCATCGGCTACACCTTC. Translation: CASSYPDRPVIGYTF.

This rearrangement joins TRBV15 to TRBJ1-4; no clear D gene. The CDR3 sequence is 12 residues long. CDR1 and CDR2 from the germline V gene are LNHNV and YYDKDF (reference sequence). The germline V and J ends were trimmed by 2 bases and 6 bases, with 4 bases remaining between them. CDR3 nucleotide sequence: TGTGCCACCAGCAGACGAGATGAAAAACTGTTTTTT. Translating it yields CATSRRDEKLFF.

A few counts support this clonotype. This rearrangement joins TRBV19 to TRBJ1-5; maybe TRBD1 (6 bases). The CDR3 runs 15 residues. CDR1 LNHDA and CDR2 SQIVND come from the germline V gene (reference sequence). Trimming took off 5 bases at V and 7 bases at J, with 18 bases between the two ends. The CDR3 region is CASSLGRGFGQPQHF. CDR3 coding DNA: TGTGCCAGTAGTCTAGGGAGGGGGTTTGGACAGCCCCAGCATTTT.

This chain links TRBV5-5 with TRBJ1-1; D call uncertain. CDR1 is SGHKS, CDR2 YYEKEE, per germline (reference sequence). V was shortened by 4 bases and J by 4 bases, with 17 bases between the two germline ends. The CDR3 sequence is 15 residues long. The CDR3 DNA sequence: TGTGCCAGCAGCGTCCCTCGATCTTCGAGCACTGAAGCTTTCTTT. Residues: CASSVPRSSSTEAFF.

V gene TRBV5-1 combines with J gene TRBJ2-2; 7 bases line up with TRBD2. The V segment lost 4 bases and the J segment 5 bases; nucleotides outside the gene matches: 5. The length of the CDR3 is 14 residues. Germline CDR1 and CDR2: SGHRS and YFSETQ. The chain's CDR3 is CASSASGATGELFF. Written as DNA, the CDR3 is TGCGCCAGCAGCGCCAGCGGGGCGACCGGGGAGCTGTTTTTT.

This chain joins TRBV4-3 and TRBJ1-1, with D unresolved. This CDR3 comprises 17 residues. Germline CDR1 reads LGHNA; CDR2 reads YSLEER. Trimming removed 0 bases from V and 3 bases from J, with 17 bases in between. Here the CDR3 reads CASSQDYMNLFYTEAFF. The CDR3 region has the DNA TGCGCCAGCAGCCAAGATTATATGAACCTCTTTTACACTGAAGCTTTCTTT.

This clonotype was recorded a few times. The chain carries TRBV19 and TRBJ1-5; the match to TRBD1 covers 7 bases. J lost 4 bases, V lost 1 base, and 1 base had no gene match. This CDR3 contains 14 residues. Germline assignment: CDR1 LNHDA and CDR2 SQIVND (reference sequence). The CDR3: CASSIGTGNQPQHF. The CDR3 nucleotides are TGTGCCAGTAGTATAGGGACAGGTAATCAGCCCCAGCATTTT. Supplemented by reference TRBV19 and TRBJ1-5, the full variable domain reads DGGITQSPKYLFRKEGQNVTLSCEQNLNHDAMYWYRQDPGQGLRLIYYSQIVNDFQKGDIAEGYSVSREKKESFPLTVTSAQKNPTAFYLCASSIGTGNQPQHFGDGTRLSIL.

The rearrangement links TRBV11-2 to TRBJ1-1; tentatively, D is TRBD1 (6 bases). V was clipped by 3 bases and J by 3 bases, with 11 bases between them. The V gene's germline CDR1 is SGHAT and CDR2 FQNNGV. The CDR3 sequence is 14 residues long. This chain's CDR3 is CASSFNRADTEAFF. In DNA, the CDR3 is TGTGCCAGCAGCTTCAACAGGGCGGACACTGAAGCTTTCTTT.

This clonotype was counted once. V is TRBV30 and J is TRBJ1-4; D gene ambiguous. V was trimmed by 3 bases and J by 8 bases, leaving 19 bases between them. From germline, CDR1 is GTSNPN and CDR2 SVGIG (reference sequence). CDR3 length: 15 residues. CDR3 coding DNA: TGTGCCTGGAGGGCCCCGGGTCTGACCCGGGAAAAACTGTTTTTT. Protein: CAWRAPGLTREKLFF.

DNA for the CDR3: TGTGCCAGCAGCTTAGGGCAGGGGGCAGTTAATCAGCCCCAGCATTTT. Its protein product is CASSLGQGAVNQPQHF. V is TRBV7-8 and J is TRBJ1-5; 8 bases fit TRBD1. The germline V gene has CDR1 SGHVS and CDR2 FQNEAQ. This CDR3 is 16 amino acids long. J was trimmed by 4 bases and V by 1 base; bases with no gene match: 6.

CDR3 sequence (DNA): TGTGCCAGCAGCTCCCCCGGACGGGGGCAAGAGACCCAGTACTTC. It encodes CASSSPGRGQETQYF. V and J are TRBV7-8 and TRBJ2-5; tentatively, D is TRBD2 (6 bases). V was shortened by 4 bases and J by 2 bases, with 14 bases between the two germline ends. Germline assignment: CDR1 SGHVS and CDR2 FQNEAQ. The CDR3 is 15 residues long.

The J gene is TRBJ2-1, the V gene TRBV20-1; tentatively, D is TRBD1 (5 bases). The V end lost 8 bases, the J end lost 10 bases, and 18 bases lay between the germline ends. The germline gives CDR1 DFQATT, CDR2 SNEGSKA (reference sequence). The CDR3 runs 12 residues. CDR3 residues: CSTSQGLGEQFF. The CDR3, as DNA: TGCAGTACCTCCCAGGGTTTGGGGGAGCAGTTCTTC.

The chain is built from TRBV6-1 and TRBJ2-7; D unresolved. V lost 5 bases and J 4 bases, leaving 9 bases between the germline ends. CDR3 length equals 12 residues. Per the germline V gene, CDR1 is MNHNS and CDR2 is SASEGT. The CDR3 loop is CASSIVGYEQYF. In DNA form, the CDR3 reads TGTGCCAGCAGTATTGTAGGGTACGAGCAGTACTTC.

V gene TRBV2 combines with J gene TRBJ1-1; no definite D call. V was pared by 0 bases and J by 5 bases, with 10 bases between. The CDR3 contains 14 residues. Germline V gene sequence: CDR1 SNHLY, CDR2 FYNNEI. The CDR3 loop reads CASSEAGFGTEAFF. CDR3 nucleotides: TGTGCCAGCAGTGAAGCGGGGTTTGGAACTGAAGCTTTCTTT.